This T cell receptor (beta chain) stems from a study of tumor T cells in aggressive B-cell lymphoma. The CDR3 consists of 14 residues. Trimming took off 5 bases at V and 2 bases at J, with 10 bases between the two ends. Germline CDR1 and CDR2: SGHTA and FQGNSA. In its sample, this clone was seen once. Only in-frame clones appear in the TCRdb table, and some are missing; sequencing was by immunoSEQ multiplex PCR. The table records approximately 3,000 clones, about 69% of them present only once. This chain connects TRBV7-2 to TRBJ1-3; possibly TRBD1 for D (5 bases). Sequencing was carried out using tumor tissue. The TCR comes from an adult with diffuse large B cell lymphoma. The CDR3 bases are TGTGCCAGCAGCCCGACAGAGCCTGGAAACACCATATATTTT. Its protein is CASSPTEPGNTIYF.